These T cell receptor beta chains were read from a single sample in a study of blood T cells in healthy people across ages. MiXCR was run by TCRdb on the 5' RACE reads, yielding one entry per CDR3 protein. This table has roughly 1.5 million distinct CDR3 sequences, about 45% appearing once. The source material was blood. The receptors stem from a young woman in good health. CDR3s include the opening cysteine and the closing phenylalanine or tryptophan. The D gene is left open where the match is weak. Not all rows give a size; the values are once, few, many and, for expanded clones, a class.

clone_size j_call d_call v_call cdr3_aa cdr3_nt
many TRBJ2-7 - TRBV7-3 CASSPGPIPSYEQYF TGTGCCAGCAGCCCGGGACCAATTCCCTCCTACGAGCAGTACTTC
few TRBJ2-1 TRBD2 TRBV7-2 CASSWTSVNEQFF TGTGCCAGCAGCTGGACTAGCGTCAATGAGCAGTTCTTC
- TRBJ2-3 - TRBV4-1 CASSQVGQKDTQYF TGCGCCAGCAGCCAAGTAGGACAAAAAGATACGCAGTATTTT
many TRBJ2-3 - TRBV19 CASAGDTDTQYF TGTGCCAGCGCAGGGGATACAGATACGCAGTATTTT
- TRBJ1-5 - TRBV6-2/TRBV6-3 CASSYRPRTGQPQHF TGTGCCAGCAGTTATAGACCCCGAACTGGGCAGCCCCAGCATTTT
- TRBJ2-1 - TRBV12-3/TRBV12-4 CASSAHGRGEQFF TGTGCTAGCAGTGCCCACGGGCGCGGTGAGCAGTTCTTC
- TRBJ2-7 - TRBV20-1 CSAQRGGAYNEQYF TGCAGTGCCCAAAGAGGGGGGGCTTACAATGAGCAGTACTTC
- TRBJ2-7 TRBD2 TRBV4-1 CASSQPTSGKYEQYF TGCGCCAGCAGCCAACCGACTAGCGGCAAATACGAGCAGTACTTC
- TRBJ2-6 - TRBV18 CASSPIGKSGANVLTF TGTGCCAGCTCACCAATCGGGAAATCTGGGGCCAACGTCCTGACTTTC
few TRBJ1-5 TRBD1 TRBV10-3 CAISELGQGDNQPQHF TGTGCCATCAGTGAATTGGGACAGGGGGACAATCAGCCCCAGCATTTT
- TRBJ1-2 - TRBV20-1 CSARSPGGEGYGYTF TGCAGTGCTAGGTCCCCGGGAGGGGAGGGCTATGGCTACACCTTC
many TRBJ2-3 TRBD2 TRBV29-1 CSVVGGSTDTQYF TGCAGCGTCGTCGGGGGGAGCACAGATACGCAGTATTTT
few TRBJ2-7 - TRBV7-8 CASSQPPIGSSYEQYF TGTGCCAGCAGCCAGCCCCCTATAGGCAGTTCCTACGAGCAGTACTTC
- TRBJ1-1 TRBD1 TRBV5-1 CASSITGTGFTEAFF TGCGCCAGCAGCATTACCGGGACAGGGTTCACTGAAGCTTTCTTT
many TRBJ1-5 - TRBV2 CASGQGNQPQHF TGTGCCAGCGGGCAGGGCAATCAGCCCCAGCATTTT
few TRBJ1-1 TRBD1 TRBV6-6 CASSTPGQGGTEAFF TGTGCCAGCAGTACACCGGGACAGGGCGGCACTGAAGCTTTCTTT
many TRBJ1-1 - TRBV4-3 CASSQERGTEAFF TGCGCCAGCAGCCAAGAACGGGGCACTGAAGCTTTCTTT
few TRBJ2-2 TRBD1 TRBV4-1 CASSQVGQGNTGELFF TGCGCCAGCAGCCAAGTGGGACAGGGGAACACCGGGGAGCTGTTTTTT
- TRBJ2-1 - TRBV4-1 CASSPAWASSYNEQFF TGCGCCAGCAGCCCCGCGTGGGCCAGCTCCTACAATGAGCAGTTCTTC
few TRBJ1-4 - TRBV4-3 CASSHPNEKLFF TGCGCCAGCAGCCACCCAAACGAAAAACTGTTTTTT
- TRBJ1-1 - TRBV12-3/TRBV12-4 CASSFLIRVGTEAFF TGTGCCAGCAGTTTTCTTATCAGGGTGGGAACTGAAGCTTTCTTT
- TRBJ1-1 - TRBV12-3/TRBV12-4 CASSLVELDTEAFF TGTGCCAGCAGTTTAGTGGAACTTGACACTGAAGCTTTCTTT
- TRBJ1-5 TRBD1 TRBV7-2 CASSHGQGGQPQHF TGTGCCAGCAGCCATGGACAGGGAGGTCAGCCCCAGCATTTT
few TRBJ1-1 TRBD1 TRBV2 CARRQGTATEAFF TGTGCCAGAAGACAGGGAACAGCAACTGAAGCTTTCTTT
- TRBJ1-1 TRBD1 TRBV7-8 CASSHSRQGGTEAFF TGTGCCAGCAGCCACTCAAGACAGGGAGGAACTGAAGCTTTCTTT
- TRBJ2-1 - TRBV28 CASRTGKYNEQFF TGTGCCAGCAGGACAGGCAAATACAATGAGCAGTTCTTC
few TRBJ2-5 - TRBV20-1 CSARDGPYNEQYF TGCAGTGCTAGGGACGGACCGTACAATGAGCAGTACTTC
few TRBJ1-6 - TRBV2 CASSRSSYNSPLHF TGTGCCAGCAGCCGGAGCTCCTATAATTCACCCCTCCACTTT
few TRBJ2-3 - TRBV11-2 CASSYRGNRPTQYF TGTGCCAGCAGCTACCGGGGGAACAGGCCTACGCAGTATTTT
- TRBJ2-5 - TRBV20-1 CSARDLGGDLQETQYF TGCAGTGCTAGAGATCTGGGCGGGGACCTCCAAGAGACCCAGTACTTC
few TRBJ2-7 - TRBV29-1 CSVWTEIYEQYF TGCAGCGTATGGACAGAGATCTACGAGCAGTACTTC
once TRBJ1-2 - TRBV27 CASSPRGYGCTF TGTGCCAGCAGTCCGAGGGGCTATGGCTGCACCTTC
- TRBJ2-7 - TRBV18 CASSPLGQGRESQYF TGTGCCAGCTCACCACTCGGCCAGGGAAGAGAGTCCCAGTACTTC
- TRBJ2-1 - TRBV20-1 CSAAPPHEQFF TGCAGTGCAGCTCCTCCCCATGAGCAGTTCTTC
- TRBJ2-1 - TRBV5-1 CASSGGSHYNEQFF TGCGCCAGCAGCGGTGGATCCCACTACAATGAGCAGTTCTTC
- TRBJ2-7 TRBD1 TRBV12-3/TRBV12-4 CASSFRDRDYGQYF TGTGCCAGCAGTTTTCGGGACAGAGACTACGGGCAGTACTTC
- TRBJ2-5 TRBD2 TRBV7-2 CASSPRFRLAEIQETQYF TGTGCCAGCAGCCCCCGGTTCCGACTAGCGGAAATCCAAGAGACCCAGTACTTC
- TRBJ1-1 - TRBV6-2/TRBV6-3 CASASWGNTEAFF TGTGCCAGCGCTTCCTGGGGAAACACTGAAGCTTTCTTT
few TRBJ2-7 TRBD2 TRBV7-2 CASSSSGRYYEQYF TGTGCCAGCAGCTCTAGCGGGCGCTACTACGAGCAGTACTTC
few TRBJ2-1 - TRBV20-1 CSAKTIAQFF TGCAGTGCTAAGACGATTGCGCAGTTCTTC
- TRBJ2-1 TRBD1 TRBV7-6 CASSLGTGTAIYNEQFF TGTGCCAGCAGCTTAGGGACCGGGACAGCAATTTACAATGAGCAGTTCTTC
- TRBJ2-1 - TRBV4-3 CASSQDPPETPDLTYNEQFF TGCGCCAGCAGCCAAGATCCCCCCGAGACACCAGACCTAACCTACAATGAGCAGTTCTTC
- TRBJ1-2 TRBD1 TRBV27 CASGQGGANYGYTF TGTGCCAGCGGGCAGGGGGGAGCTAACTATGGCTACACCTTC
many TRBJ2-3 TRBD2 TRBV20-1 CSASLAEASTDTQYF TGCAGTGCTAGTCTAGCGGAGGCTAGCACAGATACGCAGTATTTT
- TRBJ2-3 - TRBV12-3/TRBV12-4 CASSLASASLTDTQYF TGTGCCAGCAGTTTAGCGTCAGCTAGCCTCACAGATACGCAGTATTTT
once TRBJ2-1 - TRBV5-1 CASSLQVNVDEQFF TGCGCCAGCAGCTTGCAAGTCAATGTCGATGAGCAGTTCTTC
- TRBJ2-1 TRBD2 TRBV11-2 CASSLDLPRLAGPALDNEQFF TGTGCCAGCAGCTTAGACCTCCCCCGACTAGCGGGACCGGCATTGGACAATGAGCAGTTCTTC
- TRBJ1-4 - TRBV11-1 CASSLGVLNEKLFF TGTGCCAGCAGCTTGGGCGTCCTGAATGAAAAACTGTTTTTT
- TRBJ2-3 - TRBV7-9 CASKGVPGRRGTDTQYF TGTGCCAGCAAGGGTGTTCCCGGTCGACGCGGCACAGATACGCAGTATTTT
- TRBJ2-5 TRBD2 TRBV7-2 CASSLVASGETQYF TGTGCCAGCAGCTTAGTAGCTAGCGGGGAGACCCAGTACTTC
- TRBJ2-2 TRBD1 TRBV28 CASSSYQGATGELFF TGTGCCAGCAGTTCATACCAGGGGGCGACCGGGGAGCTGTTTTTT
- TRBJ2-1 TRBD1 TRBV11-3 CASSQDRGQETQFF TGTGCCAGCAGCCAGGACAGGGGACAAGAGACCCAGTTCTTC
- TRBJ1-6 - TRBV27 CASSFRFRSPYNSPLHF TGTGCCAGCAGTTTTCGTTTTAGGAGCCCCTATAATTCACCCCTCCACTTT
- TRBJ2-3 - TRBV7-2 CASSLRPWLAYSDTQYF TGTGCCAGCAGCTTACGTCCCTGGCTAGCGTACTCAGATACGCAGTATTTT
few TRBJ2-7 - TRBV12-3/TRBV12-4 CASSSQQGGEQYF TGTGCCAGCAGTTCGCAACAGGGCGGCGAGCAGTACTTC
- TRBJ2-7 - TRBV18 CASSPPIRALDEQYF TGTGCCAGCTCACCACCCATACGTGCTCTGGACGAGCAGTACTTC
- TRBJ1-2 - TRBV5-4 CASSGGRGYTF TGTGCCAGCAGCGGGGGTAGAGGCTACACCTTC
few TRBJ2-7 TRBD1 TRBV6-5 CASSIRTGVNEQYF TGTGCCAGCAGTATCCGGACAGGGGTCAACGAGCAGTACTTC
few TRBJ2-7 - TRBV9 CASSVEGQLSSYEQYF TGTGCCAGCAGCGTAGAAGGGCAGTTGAGCTCCTACGAGCAGTACTTC
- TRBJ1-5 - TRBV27 CASSFTAGSVQPQHF TGTGCCAGCAGCTTTACAGCTGGGAGTGTTCAGCCCCAGCATTTT